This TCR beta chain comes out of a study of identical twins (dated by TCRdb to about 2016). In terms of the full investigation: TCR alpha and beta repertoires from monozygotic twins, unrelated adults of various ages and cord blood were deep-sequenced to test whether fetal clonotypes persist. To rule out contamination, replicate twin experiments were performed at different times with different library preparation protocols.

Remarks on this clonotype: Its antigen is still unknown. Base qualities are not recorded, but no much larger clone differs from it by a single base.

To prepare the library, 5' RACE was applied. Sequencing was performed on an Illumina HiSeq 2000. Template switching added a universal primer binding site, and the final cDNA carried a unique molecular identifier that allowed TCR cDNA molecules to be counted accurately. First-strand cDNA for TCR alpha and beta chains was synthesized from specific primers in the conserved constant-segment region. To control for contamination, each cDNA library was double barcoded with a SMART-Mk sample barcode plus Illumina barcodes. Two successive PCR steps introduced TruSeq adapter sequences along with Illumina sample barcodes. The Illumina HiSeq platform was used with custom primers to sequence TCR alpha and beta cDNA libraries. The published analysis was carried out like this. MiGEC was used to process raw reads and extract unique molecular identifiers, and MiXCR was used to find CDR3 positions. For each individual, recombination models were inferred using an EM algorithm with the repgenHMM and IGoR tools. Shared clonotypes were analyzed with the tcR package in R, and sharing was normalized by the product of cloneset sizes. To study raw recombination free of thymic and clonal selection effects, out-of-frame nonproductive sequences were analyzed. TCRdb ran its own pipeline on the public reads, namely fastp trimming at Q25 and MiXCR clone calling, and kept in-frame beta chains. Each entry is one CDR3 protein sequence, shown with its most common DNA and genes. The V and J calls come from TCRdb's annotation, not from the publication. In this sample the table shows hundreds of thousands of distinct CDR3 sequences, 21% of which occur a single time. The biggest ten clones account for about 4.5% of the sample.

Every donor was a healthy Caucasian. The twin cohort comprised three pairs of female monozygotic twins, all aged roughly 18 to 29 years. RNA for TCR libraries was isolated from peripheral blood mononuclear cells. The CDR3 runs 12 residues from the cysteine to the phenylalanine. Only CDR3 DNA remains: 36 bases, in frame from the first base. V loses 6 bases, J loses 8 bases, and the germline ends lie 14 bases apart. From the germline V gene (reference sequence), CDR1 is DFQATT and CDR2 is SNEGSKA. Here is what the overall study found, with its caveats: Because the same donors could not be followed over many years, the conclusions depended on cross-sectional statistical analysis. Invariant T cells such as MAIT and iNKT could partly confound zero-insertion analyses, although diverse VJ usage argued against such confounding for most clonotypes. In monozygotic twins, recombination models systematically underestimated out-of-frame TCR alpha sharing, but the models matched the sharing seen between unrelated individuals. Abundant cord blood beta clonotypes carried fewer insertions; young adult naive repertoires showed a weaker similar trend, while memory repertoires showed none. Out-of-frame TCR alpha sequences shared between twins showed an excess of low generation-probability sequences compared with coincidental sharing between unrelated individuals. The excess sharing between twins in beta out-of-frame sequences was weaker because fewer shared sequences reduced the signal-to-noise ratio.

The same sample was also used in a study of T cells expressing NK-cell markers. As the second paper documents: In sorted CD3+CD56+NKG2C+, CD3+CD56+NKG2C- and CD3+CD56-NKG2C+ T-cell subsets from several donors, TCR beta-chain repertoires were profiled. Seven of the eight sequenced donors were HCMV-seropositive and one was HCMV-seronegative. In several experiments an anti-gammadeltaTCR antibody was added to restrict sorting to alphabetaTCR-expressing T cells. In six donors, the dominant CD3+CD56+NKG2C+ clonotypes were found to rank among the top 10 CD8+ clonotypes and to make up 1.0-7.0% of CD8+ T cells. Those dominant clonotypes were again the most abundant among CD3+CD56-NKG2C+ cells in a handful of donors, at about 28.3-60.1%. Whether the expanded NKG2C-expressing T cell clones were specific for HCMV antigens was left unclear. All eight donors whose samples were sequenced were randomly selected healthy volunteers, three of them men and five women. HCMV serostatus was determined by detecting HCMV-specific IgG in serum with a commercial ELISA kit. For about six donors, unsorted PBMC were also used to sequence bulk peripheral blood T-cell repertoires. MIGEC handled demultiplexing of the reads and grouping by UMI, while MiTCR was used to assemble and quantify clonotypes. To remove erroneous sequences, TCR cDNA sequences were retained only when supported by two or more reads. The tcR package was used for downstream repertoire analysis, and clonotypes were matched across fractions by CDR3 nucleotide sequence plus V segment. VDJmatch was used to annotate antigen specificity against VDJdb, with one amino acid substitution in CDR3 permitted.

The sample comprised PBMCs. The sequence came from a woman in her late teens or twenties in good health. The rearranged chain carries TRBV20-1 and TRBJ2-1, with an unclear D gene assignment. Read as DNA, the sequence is TGCAGTGCCCTCCCTAGATCCTATGAGCAGTTCTTC. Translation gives CSALPRSYEQFF.